This T cell receptor beta chain was captured by sequencing in a study of shared clonotypes between healthy human individuals. Cells designated naive CD8 were CD45RO-negative and were positively selected for CCR7, with terminally differentiated effector memory CD45RA+ cells excluded. From germline, CDR1 is SEHNR and CDR2 FQNEAQ (reference sequence). V shed 5 bases and J 10 bases; nucleotides not matched to a gene: 16. The CDR3 covers 16 residues. In regard to this clone: What it binds is not known.

Study findings and constraints: It was the few donors that limited the genetic and exposure-history diversity represented.

The method was immunoSEQ multiplex PCR; TCRdb's version includes in-frame clones alone and lacks a portion of them. This sample yields about 2.1 million clones, of which around 93% are seen a single time; over 1.5% belongs to the top ten. The chain carries TRBV7-9 and TRBJ2-5, with 10 bases lining up with TRBD2. The source of this sequence is a man aged 18 to 29 in good health. Some clones in this sample may be carry-over from other donors' samples. The sequenced sample was naive CD8+ T cells from PBMCs. CDR3 DNA sequence: TGTGCCAGCAGCACCCGCGCCGGGACTAGCGAGAGGGGCCAGTACTTC. Protein product: CASSTRAGTSERGQYF. Based on the CDR3 plus reference TRBV7-9 and TRBJ2-5, the full variable domain is DTGVSQNPRHKITKRGQNVTFRCDPISEHNRLYWYRQTLGQGPEFLTYFQNEAQLEKSRLLSDRFSAERPKGSFSTLEIQRTEQGDSAMYLCASSTRAGTSERGQYFGPGTRLLVL.